A single sample gave rise to the 24 T cell receptor beta chains below, sequenced in a study of early T cells in non-severe SARS-CoV-2 infection. TCRdb re-called the 5' RACE reads through MiXCR, storing one row per CDR3 protein. The sample carries approximately 56,000 distinct CDR3 sequences, over 9.5% recorded once. Sequencing was carried out using whole blood. These receptors all come from an adult who was a healthcare worker with PCR-confirmed SARS-CoV-2 infection or an uninfected control (not recorded which).

This clonotype was counted many times. The chain carries TRBV9 and TRBJ1-1; 8 positions agree with TRBD1. The CDR3 is 13 residues long. The J segment lost 6 bases and the V segment lost 2 bases, leaving 3 bases of the junction unmatched. CDR1 is SGDLS, CDR2 YYNGEE, per germline. The CDR3 protein is CASSVTGDSEAFF. The DNA of the CDR3 is TGTGCCAGCAGCGTGACAGGGGATTCTGAAGCTTTCTTT. Full variable domain (remainder filled in from reference TRBV9 and TRBJ1-1): DSGVTQTPKHLITATGQRVTLRCSPRSGDLSVYWYQQSLDQGLQFLIQYYNGEERAKGNILERFSAQQFPDLHSELNLSSLELGDSALYFCASSVTGDSEAFFGQGTRLTVV.

J is TRBJ2-5 and V is TRBV11-1, with 7 bases lining up with TRBD2. This CDR3 comprises 17 residues. Germline CDR1 and CDR2: SGHAT and FQDESV (reference sequence). Trimming removed 0 bases from V and 5 bases from J; junction bases left unmatched: 12. The CDR3 here is CASSLARGGSRPETQYF. DNA for the CDR3: TGTGCCAGCAGCTTAGCGCGGGGCGGGAGCCGGCCGGAGACCCAGTACTTC.

This clonotype was picked up many times. J is TRBJ2-5 and V is TRBV12-3 or TRBV12-4; D is perhaps TRBD2 (6 bases). Trimming removed 3 bases at V and 9 bases at J, with 14 bases between. The CDR3 length is 13 residues. The CDR3 sequence: CASSFPGLGSQYF. CDR3 coding DNA: TGTGCCAGCAGTTTCCCGGGACTCGGGTCCCAGTACTTC.

The chain recombines TRBV29-1 with TRBJ2-1; D assignment may be TRBD1 or TRBD2 (6 bases each). The CDR3 totals 12 residues. Germline V gene data show CDR1 as SQVTM and CDR2 as ANQGSEA. Trimming shortened V by 2 bases and J by 9 bases, and 11 bases separated the two germline ends. The CDR3 here is CSVESGGLEQFF. DNA of the CDR3: TGCAGCGTTGAAAGTGGGGGGCTTGAGCAGTTCTTC.

There are a few counts of this clonotype. The chain joins TRBV4-1 to TRBJ1-1, with TRBD1 identical over 8 bases. Unmatched junction bases numbered 8, after V lost 2 bases and J lost 0 bases. The CDR3 contains 17 residues. Germline CDR1 and CDR2: MGHRA and YSYEKL. The CDR3 DNA follows: TGCGCCAGCAGCCAAACAGAAAACAGGGGGATGAACACTGAAGCTTTCTTT. It translates to CASSQTENRGMNTEAFF.

This clonotype appeared many times. The chain links TRBV6-4 to TRBJ1-5; D call uncertain. Germline V gives CDR1 MRHNA, CDR2 SNTAGT. This CDR3 has 15 residues. Deletions cut 3 bases from V and 10 bases from J, with 19 bases between. The CDR3 here is CASSEGKGLGKPQHF. The CDR3 DNA is TGTGCCAGCAGTGAAGGGAAAGGTCTAGGTAAACCCCAGCATTTT.

Comments on this clonotype: A read error may be the cause here, since a much bigger clone is one base away. This chain connects TRBV2 to TRBJ2-2; 11 bases line up with TRBD2. Germline CDR1 and CDR2: SNHLY and FYNNEI. V trimming: 7 bases; J trimming: 7 bases; junction bases outside the gene matches: 8. This CDR3 region has 15 residues. This CDR3 reads CASTVLAGVGGELFF. In nucleotides, the CDR3 is TGTGCCAGCACAGTACTAGCGGGAGTTGGCGGGGAGCTGTTTTTT.

The sample holds one count of this clonotype. The chain links TRBV12-3 or TRBV12-4 to TRBJ1-5, with D unclear. Trimming removed 5 bases at V and 2 bases at J, with 19 bases between. The CDR3 is 17 residues long. CDR3 DNA sequence: TGTGCCAGCAGTCCCGGGTCCCCTGACGGTGGCAATCAGCCCCAGCATTTT. Residues: CASSPGSPDGGNQPQHF.

This sequence joins TRBV4-2 and TRBJ2-7; 11 bases line up with TRBD2. CDR3 length equals 16 residues. V was clipped by 4 bases and J by 2 bases; unmatched bases: 7. Germline V gene lookup returns CDR1 LGHNA and CDR2 YNFKEQ. The DNA for the CDR3 is TGTGCCAGCAGCCCCCTTACACTAGCGGGAGCCTACGAGCAGTACTTC. Amino acids: CASSPLTLAGAYEQYF.

The chain links TRBV20-1 to TRBJ2-1; possibly TRBD2 for D (5 bases). CDR3 length: 15 amino acids. CDR1 and CDR2 from the germline V gene are DFQATT and SNEGSKA (reference sequence). The V gene lost 0 bases and the J gene lost 8 bases, with 17 bases spanning the gap. Written as DNA, the CDR3 is TGCAGTGCTAGAGATCAGCGGTCCAAAGGTGATGAGCAGTTCTTC. Translating gives CSARDQRSKGDEQFF.

The chain joins TRBV5-1 to TRBJ2-1; 9 nucleotides match TRBD1. The V and J ends lost 4 bases and 4 bases, in that order; junction bases with no gene match: 6. The CDR3 sequence is 15 residues long. Germline assignment: CDR1 SGHRS and CDR2 YFSETQ. The CDR3 region has the DNA TGCGCCAGCAGCCCTGGGACAGGGATGTACAATGAGCAGTTCTTC. Its translation is CASSPGTGMYNEQFF.

The chain employs TRBV10-3 and TRBJ2-7; D call uncertain. Germline CDR1 and CDR2: ENHRY and SYGVKD. V was trimmed by 2 bases and J by 6 bases, leaving 11 bases between them. This CDR3 has 13 residues. The CDR3 loop is CAISEQHGLEQYF. The CDR3 bases are TGTGCCATCAGTGAGCAACATGGGCTCGAGCAGTACTTC.

The chain uses TRBV5-4 and TRBJ2-7; 11 positions agree with TRBD1. The trim removed 5 bases at V and 0 bases at J, leaving 4 bases unmatched. CDR1 SGHNT and CDR2 YYREEE come from the germline V gene (reference sequence). The CDR3 sequence is 15 residues long. The CDR3: CASRPGQGDSYEQYF. CDR3 bases: TGTGCCAGCAGACCGGGACAGGGGGACTCCTACGAGCAGTACTTC.

CDR3 DNA sequence: TGTGCCAGCCGATCAGAAAAACTGTTTTTT. Amino acids: CASRSEKLFF. J is TRBJ1-4 and V is TRBV2; D uncertain. Germline assignment: CDR1 SNHLY and CDR2 FYNNEI. V lost 8 bases to trimming and J lost 8 bases, with 6 bases between them. The CDR3 has 10 residues.

This clonotype has at least ten counts. V gene TRBV7-9 combines with J gene TRBJ2-7; no clear D. The germline V gene encodes CDR1 SEHNR and CDR2 FQNEAQ (reference sequence). The V end lost 5 bases, the J end lost 7 bases, and 9 bases lay between the germline ends. This CDR3 has 11 amino acids. CDR3 DNA sequence: TGTGCCAGCAGCCCGTCTAATGAGCAGTACTTC. Translated: CASSPSNEQYF.

This clonotype has more than one count but fewer than ten. The rearrangement joins TRBV10-3 to TRBJ2-3, with D maybe TRBD1 (6 bases). This CDR3 region has 15 residues. V was cut by 0 bases and J by 8 bases, with 15 bases left in between. Germline loops: CDR1 ENHRY, CDR2 SYGVKD. CDR3 coding DNA: TGTGCCATCAGTGAGTCGAAACAGGGAGAGGGTACGCAGTATTTT. It yields the protein CAISESKQGEGTQYF.

V usage is TRBV12-3 or TRBV12-4 and J usage is TRBJ2-7; tentatively, D is TRBD1 (5 bases). The CDR3 spans 13 residues. Deletions cut 6 bases from V and 1 base from J, with 10 bases between. The CDR3 nucleotides read TGTGCCAGCAGGACAGACGAGTCCTACGAGCAGTACTTC. Residues: CASRTDESYEQYF.

This clonotype has at least ten counts. The V and J genes are TRBV18 and TRBJ2-3; 12 bases are a match to TRBD2. CDR3 size: 17 residues. Germline V gene lookup returns CDR1 KGHSH and CDR2 LQKENI. J was trimmed by 1 base and V by 3 bases; bases with no gene match: 5. The CDR3 loop reads CASSPGLAGRGTDTQYF. Written as DNA, the CDR3 is TGTGCCAGCTCACCGGGACTAGCGGGCCGCGGCACAGATACGCAGTATTTT.

This clonotype was found a few times. The rearrangement uses TRBV28 and TRBJ2-3; 7 bases are shared with TRBD2. The germline gives CDR1 MDHEN, CDR2 SYDVKM. The CDR3 loop spans 13 amino acids. The V gene end was trimmed by 6 bases and the J gene end by 2 bases; junction bases not matched to a gene: 2. CDR3 protein: CASRGGHTDTQYF. In nucleotides, the CDR3 is TGTGCCAGCAGGGGAGGGCACACAGATACGCAGTATTTT.

This clonotype was detected ten times or more. Here the CDR3 reads CASSHISRDTQYF. The CDR3 DNA is TGTGCCAGCAGCCATATTTCCCGCGATACGCAGTATTTT. The chain is built from TRBV7-9 and TRBJ2-3; no clear D. Germline CDR1 is SEHNR and CDR2 is FQNEAQ (reference sequence). The CDR3 sequence is 13 residues long. V dropped 5 bases and J dropped 6 bases, with 12 bases sitting between them.

The V call is TRBV18, the J call TRBJ1-2; TRBD1 matches at 8 bases. CDR1 is KGHSH and CDR2 is LQKENI in the germline V gene. The CDR3 consists of 15 residues. Trimming cost V 2 bases and J 8 bases; bases outside gene matches: 10. CDR3 bases: TGTGCCAGCTCACCAGGGACAGGAAAATCGCGGGGCTACACCTTC. Amino acids: CASSPGTGKSRGYTF. Filled out from reference TRBV18 and TRBJ1-2, the complete variable domain reads NAGVMQNPRHLVRRRGQEARLRCSPMKGHSHVYWYRQLPEEGLKFMVYLQKENIIDESGMPKERFSAEFPKEGPSILRIQQVVRGDSAAYFCASSPGTGKSRGYTFGSGTRLTVV.

The chain is built from TRBV28 and TRBJ2-4, with D possibly matching TRBD1 (6 bases). Trimming stripped 6 bases from V and 8 bases from J, with 20 bases between. From germline, CDR1 is MDHEN and CDR2 SYDVKM. This CDR3 contains 15 residues. Here the CDR3 reads CASSKPRGRVDIQYF. The CDR3 DNA is TGTGCCAGCAGCAAACCCAGGGGCAGGGTTGACATTCAGTACTTC.

In this sample, this clonotype turned up many times. This sequence joins TRBV5-1 and TRBJ2-7; TRBD1 is a possible D gene (6 bases). V lost 2 bases to trimming and J lost 0 bases, with 12 bases between them. Germline V gives CDR1 SGHRS, CDR2 YFSETQ. There are 15 residues in the CDR3. The CDR3 DNA reads as TGCGCCAGCAGCTTCTCACAGGGTACCTCCTACGAGCAGTACTTC. Encoded protein: CASSFSQGTSYEQYF.

The sample holds a few counts of this clonotype. The chain joins TRBV3-1 to TRBJ2-2, with 9 bases fitting TRBD1. With V trimmed by 4 bases and J by 4 bases, 4 bases remained unmatched. Germline CDR1 reads LGHDT; CDR2 reads YNNKEL (reference sequence). This CDR3 spans 15 amino acids. The CDR3 protein is CASSLGQGSTGELFF. The CDR3 DNA reads TGTGCCAGCAGCCTAGGACAGGGGAGCACCGGGGAGCTGTTTTTT.